Listed here is a single TCR beta chain. The entry originates in a study of technical replicates of blood from a handful of donors. Germline assignment: CDR1 GTSNPN and CDR2 SVGIG (reference sequence). Unmatched junction bases numbered 0, after V lost 1 base and J lost 4 bases. The CDR3 totals 13 residues. Assay used: immunoSEQ multiplex PCR; TCRdb lists only in-frame clones, some missing. The table records about 59,000 clones, roughly 86% of them present only once. This clonotype originated in a human donor in good health. Some clones in this sample may be carry-over from other donors' samples. The rearrangement links TRBV30 to TRBJ1-4, with 7 bases lining up with TRBD1. Sequenced: PBMCs. The CDR3 region has the DNA TGTGCCTGGAGTGGGGACAGTAATGAAAAACTGTTTTTT. This gives the protein CAWSGDSNEKLFF.